This TCR beta chain was captured in a study of identical twins. Study results and limitations: Fewer insertions characterized abundant cord blood beta clonotypes, whereas memory repertoires showed none.

One entry per CDR3 protein results from TCRdb running MiXCR on the 5' RACE reads. The sample includes just under 650,000 distinct CDR3 sequences, 7.1% of them seen just once. This CDR3 region has 14 residues. Trimming took off 2 bases at V and 3 bases at J, with 7 bases between the two ends. Many counts were recorded for this clonotype. The antigen is undetermined. The sample was also linked to a second study, of yellow fever vaccine responses in identical twins.

The V and J genes are TRBV12-3 or TRBV12-4 and TRBJ2-2; perhaps TRBD2 as D (5 bases). Source material: PBMCs. The TCR sequence derives from a woman aged 18-35 years in good health. Here the CDR3 reads CASSLSGYTGELFF. CDR3 sequence (DNA): TGTGCCAGCAGTTTATCGGGGTACACCGGGGAGCTGTTTTTT.